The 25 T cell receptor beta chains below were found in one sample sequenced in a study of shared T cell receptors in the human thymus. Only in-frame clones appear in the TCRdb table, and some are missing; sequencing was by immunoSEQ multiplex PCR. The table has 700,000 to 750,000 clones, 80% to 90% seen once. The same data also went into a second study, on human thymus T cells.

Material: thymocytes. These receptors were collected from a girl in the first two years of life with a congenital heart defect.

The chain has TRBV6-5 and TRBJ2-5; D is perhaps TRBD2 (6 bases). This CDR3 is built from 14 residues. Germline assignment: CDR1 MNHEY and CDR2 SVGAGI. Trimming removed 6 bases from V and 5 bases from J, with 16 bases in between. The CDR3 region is CASSLEIGGETQYF. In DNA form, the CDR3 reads TGTGCCAGCAGCCTAGAGATCGGAGGGGAGACCCAGTACTTC.

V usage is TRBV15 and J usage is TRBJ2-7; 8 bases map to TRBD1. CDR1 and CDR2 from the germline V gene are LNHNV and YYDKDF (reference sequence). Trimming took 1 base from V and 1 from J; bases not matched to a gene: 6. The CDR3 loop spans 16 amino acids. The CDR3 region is CATSRGGGTGSYEQYF. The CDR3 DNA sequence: TGTGCCACCAGCAGAGGCGGCGGGACAGGATCCTACGAGCAGTACTTC. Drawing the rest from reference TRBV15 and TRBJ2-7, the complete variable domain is DAMVIQNPRYQVTQFGKPVTLSCSQTLNHNVMYWYQQKSSQAPKLLFHYYDKDFNNEADTPDNFQSRRPNTSFCFLDIRSPGLGDTAMYLCATSRGGGTGSYEQYFGPGTRLTVT.

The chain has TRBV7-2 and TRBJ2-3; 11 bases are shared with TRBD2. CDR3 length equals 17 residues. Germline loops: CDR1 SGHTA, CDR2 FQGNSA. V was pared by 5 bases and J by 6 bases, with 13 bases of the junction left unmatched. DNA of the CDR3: TGTGCCAGCAGCACCGTGTTAGCGGGGGGGCCGAGGGATACGCAGTATTTT. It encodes CASSTVLAGGPRDTQYF.

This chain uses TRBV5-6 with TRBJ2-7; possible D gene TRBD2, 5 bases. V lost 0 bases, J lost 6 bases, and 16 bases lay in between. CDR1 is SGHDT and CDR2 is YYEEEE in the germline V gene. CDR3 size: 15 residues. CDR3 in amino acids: CASSLAPGNNSEQYF. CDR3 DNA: TGTGCCAGCAGCTTGGCCCCGGGAAACAACTCCGAGCAGTACTTC.

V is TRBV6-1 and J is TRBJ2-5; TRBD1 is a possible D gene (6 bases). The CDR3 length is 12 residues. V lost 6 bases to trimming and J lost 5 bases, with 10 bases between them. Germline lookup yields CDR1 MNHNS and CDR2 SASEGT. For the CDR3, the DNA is TGTGCCAGCAGGCACAGGGAGGAGACCCAGTACTTC. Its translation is CASRHREETQYF.

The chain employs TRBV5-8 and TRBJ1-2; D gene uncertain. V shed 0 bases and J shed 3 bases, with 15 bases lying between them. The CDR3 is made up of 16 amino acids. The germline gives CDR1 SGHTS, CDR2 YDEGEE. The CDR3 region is CASSLELQAADYGYTF. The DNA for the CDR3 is TGTGCCAGCAGCTTGGAGCTTCAAGCCGCTGACTATGGCTACACCTTC.

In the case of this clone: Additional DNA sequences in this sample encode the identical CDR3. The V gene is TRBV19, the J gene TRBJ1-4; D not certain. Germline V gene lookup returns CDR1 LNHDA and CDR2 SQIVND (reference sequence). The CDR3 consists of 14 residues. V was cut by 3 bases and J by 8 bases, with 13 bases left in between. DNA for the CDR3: TGTGCCAGTAGTATTGGGCGGGGTAGGGAAAAACTGTTTTTT. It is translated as CASSIGRGREKLFF. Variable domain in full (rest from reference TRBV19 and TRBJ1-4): DGGITQSPKYLFRKEGQNVTLSCEQNLNHDAMYWYRQDPGQGLRLIYYSQIVNDFQKGDIAEGYSVSREKKESFPLTVTSAQKNPTAFYLCASSIGRGREKLFFGSGTQLSVL.

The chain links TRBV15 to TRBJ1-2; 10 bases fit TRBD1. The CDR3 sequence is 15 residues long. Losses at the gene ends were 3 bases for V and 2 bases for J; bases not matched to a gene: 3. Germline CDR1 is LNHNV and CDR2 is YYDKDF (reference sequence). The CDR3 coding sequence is TGTGCCACCAGCAGGGGACAGGGGAAGAACTATGGCTACACCTTC. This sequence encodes CATSRGQGKNYGYTF.

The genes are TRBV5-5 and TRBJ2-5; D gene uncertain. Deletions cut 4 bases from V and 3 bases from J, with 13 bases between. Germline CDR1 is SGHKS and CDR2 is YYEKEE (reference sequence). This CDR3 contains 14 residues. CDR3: CASSTPEGEETQYF. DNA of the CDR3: TGTGCCAGCAGCACTCCGGAAGGAGAAGAGACCCAGTACTTC.

CDR3 in amino acids: CASSFCDRGHEQYF. CDR3 nucleotide sequence: TGTGCCAGCAGCTTCTGCGACAGGGGCCACGAGCAGTACTTC. This rearrangement joins TRBV7-9 to TRBJ2-7, with TRBD1 matching 8 bases. The CDR3 spans 14 residues. Trimming cost V 3 bases and J 5 bases; bases outside gene matches: 6. Germline values: CDR1 SEHNR, CDR2 FQNEAQ (reference sequence). Looking up the rest from reference TRBV7-9 and TRBJ2-7 gives the full variable domain: DTGVSQNPRHKITKRGQNVTFRCDPISEHNRLYWYRQTLGQGPEFLTYFQNEAQLEKSRLLSDRFSAERPKGSFSTLEIQRTEQGDSAMYLCASSFCDRGHEQYFGPGTRLTVT.

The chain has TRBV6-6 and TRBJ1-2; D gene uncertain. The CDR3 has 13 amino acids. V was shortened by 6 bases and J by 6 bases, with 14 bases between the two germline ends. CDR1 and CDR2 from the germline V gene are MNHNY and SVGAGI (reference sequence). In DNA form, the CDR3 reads TGTGCCAGCAGCGGCAGAGGTTTACATGGCTACACCTTC. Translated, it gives CASSGRGLHGYTF.

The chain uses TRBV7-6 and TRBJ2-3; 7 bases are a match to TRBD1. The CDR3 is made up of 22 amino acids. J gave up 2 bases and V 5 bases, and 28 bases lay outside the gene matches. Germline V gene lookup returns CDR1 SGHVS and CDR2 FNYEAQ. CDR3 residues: CASSLTPPTGPRRVMVTDTQYF. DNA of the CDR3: TGTGCCAGCAGCCTAACCCCCCCGACAGGGCCTCGCCGGGTAATGGTCACAGATACGCAGTATTTT.

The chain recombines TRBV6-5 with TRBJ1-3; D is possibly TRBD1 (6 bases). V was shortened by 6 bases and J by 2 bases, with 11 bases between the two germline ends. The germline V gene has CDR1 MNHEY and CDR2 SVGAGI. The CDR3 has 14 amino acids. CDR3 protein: CASSRRGTGNTIYF. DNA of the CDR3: TGTGCCAGCAGCCGAAGGGGGACTGGAAACACCATATATTTT.

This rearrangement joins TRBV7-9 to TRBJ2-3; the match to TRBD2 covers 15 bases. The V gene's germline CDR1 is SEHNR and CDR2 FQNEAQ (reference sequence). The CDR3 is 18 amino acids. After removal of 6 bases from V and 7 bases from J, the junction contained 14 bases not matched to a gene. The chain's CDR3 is CASSIQSGTSGGLYTQYF. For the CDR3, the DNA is TGTGCCAGCAGTATTCAATCCGGGACTAGCGGGGGGCTTTATACGCAGTATTTT.

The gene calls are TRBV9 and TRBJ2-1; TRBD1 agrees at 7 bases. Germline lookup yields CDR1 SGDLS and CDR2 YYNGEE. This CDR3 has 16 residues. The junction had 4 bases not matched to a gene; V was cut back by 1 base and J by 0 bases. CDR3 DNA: TGTGCCAGCAGCGTAAAGACAGGGAGCTCCTACAATGAGCAGTTCTTC. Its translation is CASSVKTGSSYNEQFF.

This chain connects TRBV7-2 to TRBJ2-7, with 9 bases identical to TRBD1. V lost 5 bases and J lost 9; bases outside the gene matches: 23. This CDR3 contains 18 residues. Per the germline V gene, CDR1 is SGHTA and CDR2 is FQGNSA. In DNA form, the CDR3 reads TGTGCCAGCAGCGCCGGGGGACAGGGTTTCCCGTTTCGCGCGGGGCAGTACTTC. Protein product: CASSAGGQGFPFRAGQYF.

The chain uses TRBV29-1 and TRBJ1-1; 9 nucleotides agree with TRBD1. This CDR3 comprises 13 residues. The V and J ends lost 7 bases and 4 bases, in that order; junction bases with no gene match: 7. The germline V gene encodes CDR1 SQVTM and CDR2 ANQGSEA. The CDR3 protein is CSGGQGRFTEAFF. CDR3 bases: TGCAGCGGTGGACAGGGGAGGTTCACTGAAGCTTTCTTT.

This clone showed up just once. The CDR3 here is CATSGRAPPGANVLTF. The CDR3 DNA follows: TGTGCCACGTCAGGCAGGGCCCCTCCTGGGGCCAACGTCCTGACTTTC. This chain links TRBV19 with TRBJ2-6; D possibly corresponds to TRBD1 (5 bases). CDR1 is LNHDA and CDR2 is SQIVND in the germline V gene (reference sequence). The CDR3 extends over 16 amino acids. The V and J ends lost 10 bases and 2 bases respectively, with 18 bases between them.

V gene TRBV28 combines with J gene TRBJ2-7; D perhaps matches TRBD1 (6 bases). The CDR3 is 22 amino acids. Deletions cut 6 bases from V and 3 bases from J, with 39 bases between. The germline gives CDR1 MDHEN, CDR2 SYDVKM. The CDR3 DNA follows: TGTGCCAGCAGAACCCCACGCAAAAATTCCAGTATCCCCCAGGGGACGCACTACGAGCAGTACTTC. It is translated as CASRTPRKNSSIPQGTHYEQYF.

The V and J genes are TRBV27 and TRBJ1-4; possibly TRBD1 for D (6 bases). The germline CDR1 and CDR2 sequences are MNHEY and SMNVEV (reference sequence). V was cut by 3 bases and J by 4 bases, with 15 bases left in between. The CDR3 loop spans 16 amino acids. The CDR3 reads CASSFFGDTNNEKLFF. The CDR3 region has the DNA TGTGCCAGCAGTTTCTTCGGGGACACCAATAATGAAAAACTGTTTTTT.

CDR3 bases: TGTGCCAGCAGTTACTCGATCGGCGGGGAGCTGTTTTTT. Encoded protein: CASSYSIGGELFF. This rearrangement joins TRBV6-5 to TRBJ2-2; no clear D. CDR1 and CDR2 from the germline V gene are MNHEY and SVGAGI. Trimming shortened V by 0 bases and J by 7 bases, and 6 bases separated the two germline ends. The CDR3 loop spans 13 amino acids.

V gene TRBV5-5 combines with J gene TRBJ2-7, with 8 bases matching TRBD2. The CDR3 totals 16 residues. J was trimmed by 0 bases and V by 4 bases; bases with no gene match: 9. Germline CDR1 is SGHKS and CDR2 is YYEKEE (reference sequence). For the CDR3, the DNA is TGTGCCAGCAGCCTGGACCCGGGGGGGAGCTCCTACGAGCAGTACTTC. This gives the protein CASSLDPGGSSYEQYF.

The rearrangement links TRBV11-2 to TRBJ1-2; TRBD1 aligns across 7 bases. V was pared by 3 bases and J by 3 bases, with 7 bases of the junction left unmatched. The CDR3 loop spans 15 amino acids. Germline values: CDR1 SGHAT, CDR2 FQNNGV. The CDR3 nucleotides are TGTGCCAGCAGCTTGAAAGGGGGCATAGACTATGGCTACACCTTC. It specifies CASSLKGGIDYGYTF. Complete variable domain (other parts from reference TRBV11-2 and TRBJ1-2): EAGVAQSPRYKIIEKRQSVAFWCNPISGHATLYWYQQILGQGPKLLIQFQNNGVVDDSQLPKDRFSAERLKGVDSTLKIQPAKLEDSAVYLCASSLKGGIDYGYTFGSGTRLTVV.

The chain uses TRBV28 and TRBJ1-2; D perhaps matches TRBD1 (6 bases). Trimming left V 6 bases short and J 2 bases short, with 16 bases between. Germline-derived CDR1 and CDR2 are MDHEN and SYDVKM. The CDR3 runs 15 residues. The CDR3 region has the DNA TGTGCCAGCAGCCTCCACAGGGTGCGCAACTATGGCTACACCTTC. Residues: CASSLHRVRNYGYTF.

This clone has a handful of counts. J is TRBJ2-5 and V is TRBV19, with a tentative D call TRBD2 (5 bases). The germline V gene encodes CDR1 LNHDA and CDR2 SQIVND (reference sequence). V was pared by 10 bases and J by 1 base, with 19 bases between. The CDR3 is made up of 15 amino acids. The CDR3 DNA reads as TGTGCCACCTCTCCCGCGGGTCCCTGCCAAGAGACCCAGTACTTC. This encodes CATSPAGPCQETQYF.